The next 10 T cell receptor beta chains were all read from a single sample in a study of blood T cell repertoires in COVID-19. Here immunoSEQ multiplex PCR was the method, and the copy in TCRdb shows in-frame clones only, minus some. The table lists around 120,000 clones, about 83% of them singletons. Sequencing input: peripheral blood. The source is a man between 65 and 80 years old with acute or convalescent COVID-19.

This chain uses TRBV6-5 with TRBJ1-1; weak D call: TRBD1 (6 bases). Germline V lookup: CDR1 MNHEY, CDR2 SVGAGI. The length of the CDR3 is 14 residues. The V gene lost 6 bases and the J gene lost 7 bases, with 18 bases spanning the gap. Here the CDR3 DNA reads TGTGCCAGCAGCGACGACAAAGGGGGTGGTGAAGCTTTCTTT. Its translation is CASSDDKGGGEAFF.

The J gene is TRBJ2-7, the V gene TRBV11-2; possibly TRBD2 for D (6 bases). The CDR3 loop spans 14 amino acids. Trimming stripped 5 bases from V and 7 bases from J, with 18 bases between. Germline lookup yields CDR1 SGHAT and CDR2 FQNNGV. The CDR3: CASSLPVAAGEQYF. The CDR3 bases are TGTGCCAGCAGCCTACCGGTAGCCGCGGGAGAGCAGTACTTC.

V usage is TRBV5-4 and J usage is TRBJ1-1; possibly TRBD1 for D (6 bases). The germline V and J ends were trimmed by 7 bases and 0 bases, with 16 bases remaining between them. The CDR3 loop spans 15 amino acids. Germline CDR1 and CDR2: SGHNT and YYREEE (reference sequence). The CDR3 protein is CASGGRTELNTEAFF. The CDR3 region has the DNA TGTGCCAGCGGGGGCCGGACGGAGTTGAACACTGAAGCTTTCTTT.

J is TRBJ2-7 and V is TRBV11-2; TRBD1 matches at 10 bases. The V gene's germline CDR1 is SGHAT and CDR2 FQNNGV. The J segment lost 6 bases and the V segment lost 5 bases, leaving 7 bases of the junction unmatched. CDR3 length: 14 amino acids. The CDR3 region has the DNA TGTGCCAGCAGCCAGAGACAGGGGGCTTTCGAGCAGTACTTC. Translation: CASSQRQGAFEQYF.

The chain joins TRBV7-9 to TRBJ2-3; perhaps TRBD1 as D (6 bases). V dropped 0 bases and J dropped 2 bases, with 9 bases sitting between them. CDR3 size: 15 residues. CDR1 and CDR2 from the germline V gene are SEHNR and FQNEAQ (reference sequence). CDR3 protein: CASSLAGQSTDTQYF. For the CDR3, the DNA is TGTGCCAGCAGCTTAGCTGGACAGTCCACAGATACGCAGTATTTT.

The chain carries TRBV2 and TRBJ2-3; 10 bases map to TRBD2. The V gene's germline CDR1 is SNHLY and CDR2 FYNNEI. V lost 7 bases, J lost 9 bases, and 13 bases stayed unmatched. There are 15 residues in the CDR3. The CDR3 is CASTPGSSGSGTQYF. The CDR3 region has the DNA TGTGCCAGCACGCCGGGGTCTAGCGGGAGTGGGACGCAGTATTTT.

CDR3 in amino acids: CASSVGSGVAEQYF. The CDR3 coding sequence is TGTGCCAGCAGCGTAGGGTCCGGAGTGGCCGAGCAGTACTTC. The V gene is TRBV9, the J gene TRBJ2-7; D unclear. The CDR3 loop spans 14 amino acids. CDR1 and CDR2 (germline): SGDLS, YYNGEE. The ends were cut back, 0 bases at V and 6 bases at J, with 13 bases in the middle.

The chain has TRBV5-6 and TRBJ2-7, with D possibly TRBD1 on 5 matching bases. The germline V gene encodes CDR1 SGHDT and CDR2 YYEEEE. The germline V and J ends were trimmed by 3 bases and 2 bases, with 9 bases remaining between them. The CDR3 totals 13 residues. In DNA, the CDR3 is TGTGCCAGCAGCTCGGACACAACCTACGAGCAGTACTTC. This translates into CASSSDTTYEQYF.

The chain couples TRBV7-2 to TRBJ1-2; 8 nucleotides align to TRBD1. CDR3 length equals 15 residues. Unmatched junction bases numbered 5, after V lost 1 base and J lost 4 bases. Germline loops: CDR1 SGHTA, CDR2 FQGNSA. The CDR3 spells CASSLVGTGSYGYTF. The CDR3 nucleotides read TGTGCCAGCAGCTTAGTGGGGACAGGATCCTATGGCTACACCTTC.

V and J are TRBV19 and TRBJ1-1; D is perhaps TRBD1 (6 bases). The CDR3 totals 16 residues. CDR1 and CDR2 from the germline V gene are LNHDA and SQIVND (reference sequence). Trimming shortened V by 6 bases and J by 1 base, and 18 bases separated the two germline ends. The CDR3 DNA is TGTGCCAGTAGCTTAGGCGGACAGCCGGGGAACACTGAAGCTTTCTTT. Residues: CASSLGGQPGNTEAFF.